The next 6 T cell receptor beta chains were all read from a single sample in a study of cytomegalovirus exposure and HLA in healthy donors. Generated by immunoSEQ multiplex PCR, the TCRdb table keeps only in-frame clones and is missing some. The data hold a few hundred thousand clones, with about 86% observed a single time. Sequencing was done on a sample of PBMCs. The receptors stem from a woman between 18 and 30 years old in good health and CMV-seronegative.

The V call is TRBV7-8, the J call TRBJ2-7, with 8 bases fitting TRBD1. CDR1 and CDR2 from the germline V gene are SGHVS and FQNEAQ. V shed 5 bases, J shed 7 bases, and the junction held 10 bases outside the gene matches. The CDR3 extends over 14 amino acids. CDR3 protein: CASSQRTGTGEQYF. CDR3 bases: TGTGCCAGCAGCCAGAGGACAGGGACGGGGGAGCAGTACTTC.

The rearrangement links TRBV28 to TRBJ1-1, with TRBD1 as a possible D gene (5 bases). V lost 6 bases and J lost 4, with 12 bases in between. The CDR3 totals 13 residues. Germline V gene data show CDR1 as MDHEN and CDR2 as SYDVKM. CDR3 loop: CASSPFGGTEAFF. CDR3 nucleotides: TGTGCCAGCAGCCCCTTCGGGGGCACTGAAGCTTTCTTT. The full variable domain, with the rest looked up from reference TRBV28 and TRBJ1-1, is DVKVTQSSRYLVKRTGEKVFLECVQDMDHENMFWYRQDPGLGLRLIYFSYDVKMKEKGDIPEGYSVSREKKERFSLILESASTNQTSMYLCASSPFGGTEAFFGQGTRLTVV.

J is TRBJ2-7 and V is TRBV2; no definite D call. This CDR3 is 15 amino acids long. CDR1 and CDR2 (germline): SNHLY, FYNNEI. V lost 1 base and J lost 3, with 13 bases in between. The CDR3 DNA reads TGTGCCAGCAGTGAAGTTGGCCTCCAAGTCTACGAGCAGTACTTC. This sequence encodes CASSEVGLQVYEQYF.

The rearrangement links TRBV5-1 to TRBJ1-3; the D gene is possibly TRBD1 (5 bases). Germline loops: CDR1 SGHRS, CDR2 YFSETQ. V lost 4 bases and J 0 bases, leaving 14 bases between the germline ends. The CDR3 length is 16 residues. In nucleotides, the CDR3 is TGCGCCAGCAGCCCCCAACAGGAGTACTCTGGAAACACCATATATTTT. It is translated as CASSPQQEYSGNTIYF.

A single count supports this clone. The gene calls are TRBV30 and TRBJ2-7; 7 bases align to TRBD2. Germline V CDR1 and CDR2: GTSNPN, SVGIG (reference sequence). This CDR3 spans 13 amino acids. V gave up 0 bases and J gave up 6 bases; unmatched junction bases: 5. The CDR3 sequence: CAWSVRGGSEQYF. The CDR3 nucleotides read TGTGCCTGGAGTGTACGGGGAGGGAGCGAGCAGTACTTC.

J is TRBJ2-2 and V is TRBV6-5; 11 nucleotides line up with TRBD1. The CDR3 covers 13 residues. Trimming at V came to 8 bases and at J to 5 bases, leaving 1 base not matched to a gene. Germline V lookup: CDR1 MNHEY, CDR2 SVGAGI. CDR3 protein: CASRDRGTGELFF. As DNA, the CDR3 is TGTGCCAGCCGGGACAGGGGGACCGGGGAGCTGTTTTTT.